The subject of this entry is one T cell receptor beta chain. Its antigen is currently unknown. The data derive from a study of glioma-infiltrating T cells after dendritic cell vaccination. Across the study: Autologous tumor lysate-pulsed dendritic cell vaccination was given between the early 2000s and the early 2010s. Overall study findings and caveats: No direct clonality-survival link was found; a diverse polyclonal response may matter.

Trimming took off 2 bases at V and 5 bases at J, with 4 bases between the two ends. This CDR3 region has 11 residues. Germline V gene data show CDR1 as SGHRS and CDR2 as YFSETQ. TCRdb's copy holds only in-frame clones and misses some; the assay was immunoSEQ multiplex PCR. The table records about 73,000 clones, over 75% of them present only once. The sequence came from a human donor with glioblastoma. The sequencing used blood, collected before dendritic cell vaccination. This rearrangement joins TRBV5-1 to TRBJ2-5, with no clear D. CDR3 DNA sequence: TGCGCCAGCAGCTTTAGCGAGACCCAGTACTTC. Translation gives CASSFSETQYF.